This TCR beta chain was profiled in a study of T-cell memory formation after mild COVID-19. J lost 7 bases, V lost 5 bases, and 5 bases had no gene match. The CDR3 covers 14 residues. Germline V gene sequence: CDR1 MNHNY, CDR2 SVGAGI (reference sequence). TCRdb reanalysed the 5' RACE reads using MiXCR and keeps one entry per CDR3 protein. The sample contains around 440,000 distinct CDR3 sequences, 15% to 20% of which appear only once. Sequencing was done on a sample of PBMCs or a T cell subset sorted from them (not recorded which). This TCR was sampled from an adult woman who had mild COVID-19 (a few samples of this study predate the infection). Cell type and time point are not known. The V gene is TRBV6-6, the J gene TRBJ1-5; 10 bases map to TRBD1. CDR3 bases: TGTGCCAGCAGTCACGGGACAGGGGTGCAGCCCCAGCATTTT. Encoded protein: CASSHGTGVQPQHF.